This T cell receptor (beta chain) appears in the sequencing data of a study of CD8 T cells in ankylosing spondylitis. Findings and caveats of the study: Disease-associated clones were reportedly significantly overrepresented in matched ankylosing spondylitis synovial fluid. In ankylosing spondylitis blood, a motif of seven to nine highly homologous TCR beta variants appeared characteristic. Prior literature has documented some motif variants in synovial fluid and blood from reactive arthritis.

There are 19 residues in the CDR3. J gave up 3 bases and V 4 bases, and 10 bases lay outside the gene matches. Germline V gene sequence: CDR1 MNHEY, CDR2 SVGEGT. TCRdb reprocessed the 5' RACE reads via MiXCR and lists one record per CDR3 protein. This sample yields under 950,000 distinct CDR3 sequences, of which 15% to 20% are seen a single time; 15% to 20% belongs to the top ten. Note on this clonotype: Its antigen is unidentified.

Sequencing was performed on blood, either unsorted or a sorted T cell fraction (not recorded which). The chain joins TRBV6-2 or TRBV6-3 to TRBJ2-1, with TRBD2 matching over 15 bases. The sequence came from a male donor with ankylosing spondylitis. CDR3 region: CASSSLGLAGGPDYNEQFF. Written as DNA, the CDR3 is TGTGCCAGCAGTTCCCTGGGACTAGCGGGAGGCCCTGACTACAATGAGCAGTTCTTC.